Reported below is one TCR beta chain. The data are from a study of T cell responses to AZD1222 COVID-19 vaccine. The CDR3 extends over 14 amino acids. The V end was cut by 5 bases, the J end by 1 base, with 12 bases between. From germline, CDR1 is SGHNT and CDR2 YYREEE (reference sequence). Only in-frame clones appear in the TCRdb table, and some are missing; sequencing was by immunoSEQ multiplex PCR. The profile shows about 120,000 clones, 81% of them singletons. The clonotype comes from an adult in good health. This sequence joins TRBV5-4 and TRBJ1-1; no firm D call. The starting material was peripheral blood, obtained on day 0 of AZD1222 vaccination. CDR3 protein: CASSSSAANTEAFF. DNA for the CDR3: TGTGCCAGCAGTTCTTCCGCGGCGAACACTGAAGCTTTCTTT.